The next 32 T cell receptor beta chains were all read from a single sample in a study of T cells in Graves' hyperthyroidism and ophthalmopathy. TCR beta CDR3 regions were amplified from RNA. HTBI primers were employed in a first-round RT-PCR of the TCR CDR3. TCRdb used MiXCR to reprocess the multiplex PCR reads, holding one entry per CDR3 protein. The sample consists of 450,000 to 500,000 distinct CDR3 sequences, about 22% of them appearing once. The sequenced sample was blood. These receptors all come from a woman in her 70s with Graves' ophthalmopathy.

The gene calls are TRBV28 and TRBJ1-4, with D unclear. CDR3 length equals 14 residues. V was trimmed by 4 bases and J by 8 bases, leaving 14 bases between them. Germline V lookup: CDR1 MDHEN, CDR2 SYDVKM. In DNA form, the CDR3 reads TGTGCCAGCAGTTCACCCAGGAAAGGCGAAAAACTGTTTTTT. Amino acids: CASSSPRKGEKLFF. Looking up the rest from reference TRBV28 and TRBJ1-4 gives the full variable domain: DVKVTQSSRYLVKRTGEKVFLECVQDMDHENMFWYRQDPGLGLRLIYFSYDVKMKEKGDIPEGYSVSREKKERFSLILESASTNQTSMYLCASSSPRKGEKLFFGSGTQLSVL.

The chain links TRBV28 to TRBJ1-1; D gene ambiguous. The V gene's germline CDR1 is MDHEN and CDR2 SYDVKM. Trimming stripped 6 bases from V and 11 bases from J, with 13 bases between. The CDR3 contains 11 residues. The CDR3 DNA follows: TGTGCCAGCAGGACAAACTGGGCGGCTTTCTTT. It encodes CASRTNWAAFF.

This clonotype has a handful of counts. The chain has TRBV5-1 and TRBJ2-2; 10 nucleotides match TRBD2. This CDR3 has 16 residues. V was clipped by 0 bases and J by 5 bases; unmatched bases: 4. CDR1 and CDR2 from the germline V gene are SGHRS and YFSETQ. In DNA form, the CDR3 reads TGCGCCAGCAGCTTGGATAGCGGGAGGCGGACCGGGGAGCTGTTTTTT. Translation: CASSLDSGRRTGELFF.

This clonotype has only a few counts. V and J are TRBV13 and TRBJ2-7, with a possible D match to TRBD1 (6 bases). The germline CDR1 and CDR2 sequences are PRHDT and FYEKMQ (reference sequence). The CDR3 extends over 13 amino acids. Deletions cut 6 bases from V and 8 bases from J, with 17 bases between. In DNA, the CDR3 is TGTGCCAGCAGTTCCGGGACACTGGTTCAGCAGTACTTC. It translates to CASSSGTLVQQYF.

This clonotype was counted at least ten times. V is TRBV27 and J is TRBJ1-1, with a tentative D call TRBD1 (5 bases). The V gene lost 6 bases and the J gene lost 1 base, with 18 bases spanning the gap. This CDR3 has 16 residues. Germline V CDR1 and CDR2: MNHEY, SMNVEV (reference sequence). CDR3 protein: CASRPKAGQRNTEAFF. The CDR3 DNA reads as TGTGCCAGCAGGCCAAAGGCGGGGCAGAGGAACACTGAAGCTTTCTTT.

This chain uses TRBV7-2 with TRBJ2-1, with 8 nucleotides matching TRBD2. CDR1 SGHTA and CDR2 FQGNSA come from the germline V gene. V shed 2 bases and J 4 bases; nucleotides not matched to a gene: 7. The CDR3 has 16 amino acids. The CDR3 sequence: CASSLTPGGLYNEQFF. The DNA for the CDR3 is TGTGCCAGCAGCTTAACACCGGGGGGGCTTTACAATGAGCAGTTCTTC. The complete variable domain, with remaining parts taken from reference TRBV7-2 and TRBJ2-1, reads GAGVSQSPSNKVTEKGKDVELRCDPISGHTALYWYRQSLGQGLEFLIYFQGNSAPDKSGLPSDRFSAERTGGSVSTLTIQRTQQEDSAVYLCASSLTPGGLYNEQFFGPGTRLTVL.

The CDR3 DNA follows: TGTGCCAGTAGTCCGCGGACAGGGGGCTCCTATAATTCACCCCTCCACTTT. Its protein product is CASSPRTGGSYNSPLHF. This chain uses TRBV19 with TRBJ1-6, with 10 nucleotides matching TRBD1. The CDR3 covers 17 residues. The germline V gene encodes CDR1 LNHDA and CDR2 SQIVND (reference sequence). Losses at the gene ends were 5 bases for V and 0 bases for J; bases not matched to a gene: 4.

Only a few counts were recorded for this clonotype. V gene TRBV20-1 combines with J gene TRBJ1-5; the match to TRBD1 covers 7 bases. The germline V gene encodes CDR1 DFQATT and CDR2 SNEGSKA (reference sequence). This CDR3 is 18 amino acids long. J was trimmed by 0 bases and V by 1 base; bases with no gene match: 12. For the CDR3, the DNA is TGCAGTGCTAGAGCGGTAATACAGGGGCGGCTTAGCAATCAGCCCCAGCATTTT. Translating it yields CSARAVIQGRLSNQPQHF.

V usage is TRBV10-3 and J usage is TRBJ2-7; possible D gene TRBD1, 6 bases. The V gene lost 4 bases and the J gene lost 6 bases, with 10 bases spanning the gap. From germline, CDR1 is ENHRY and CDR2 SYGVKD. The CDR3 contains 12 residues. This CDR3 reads CAISAQGVEQYF. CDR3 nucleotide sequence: TGTGCCATCAGTGCACAGGGTGTCGAGCAGTACTTC.

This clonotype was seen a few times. The CDR3: CASSTGGTYGYTF. The DNA for the CDR3 is TGTGCCAGCAGTACCGGGGGGACCTATGGCTACACCTTC. V is TRBV12-3 or TRBV12-4 and J is TRBJ1-2; TRBD1 is a possible D gene (5 bases). Trimming removed 5 bases from V and 4 bases from J, with 11 bases in between. This CDR3 is built from 13 residues.

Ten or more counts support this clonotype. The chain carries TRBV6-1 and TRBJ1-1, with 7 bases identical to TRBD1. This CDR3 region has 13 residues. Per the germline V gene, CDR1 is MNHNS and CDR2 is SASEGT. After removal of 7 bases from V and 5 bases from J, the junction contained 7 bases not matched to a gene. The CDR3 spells CASTEGAQTEAFF. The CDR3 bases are TGTGCCAGCACCGAGGGGGCGCAAACTGAAGCTTTCTTT.

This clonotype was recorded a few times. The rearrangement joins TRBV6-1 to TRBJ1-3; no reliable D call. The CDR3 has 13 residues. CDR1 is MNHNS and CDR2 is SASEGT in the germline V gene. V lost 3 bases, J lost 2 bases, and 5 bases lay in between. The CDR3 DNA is TGTGCCAGCAGTGATCACCCTGGAAACACCATATATTTT. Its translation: CASSDHPGNTIYF.

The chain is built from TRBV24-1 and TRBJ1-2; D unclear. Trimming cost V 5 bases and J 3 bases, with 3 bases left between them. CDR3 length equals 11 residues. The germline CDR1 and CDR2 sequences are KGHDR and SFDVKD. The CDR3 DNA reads TGTGCCACCAGTGGATACTATGGCTACACCTTC. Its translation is CATSGYYGYTF.

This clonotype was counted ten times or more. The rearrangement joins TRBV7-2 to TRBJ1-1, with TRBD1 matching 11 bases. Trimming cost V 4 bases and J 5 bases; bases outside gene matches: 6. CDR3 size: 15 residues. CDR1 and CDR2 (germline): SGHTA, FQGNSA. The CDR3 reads CASSSGQGALTEAFF. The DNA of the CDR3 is TGTGCCAGCAGCTCCGGACAGGGGGCATTGACTGAAGCTTTCTTT.

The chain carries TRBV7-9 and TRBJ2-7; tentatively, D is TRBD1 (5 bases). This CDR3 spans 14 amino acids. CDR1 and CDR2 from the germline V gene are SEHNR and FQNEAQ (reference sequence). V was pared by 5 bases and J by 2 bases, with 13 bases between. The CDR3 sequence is CASSLPGFPYEQYF. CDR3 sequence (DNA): TGTGCCAGCAGCCTACCAGGGTTTCCCTACGAGCAGTACTTC.

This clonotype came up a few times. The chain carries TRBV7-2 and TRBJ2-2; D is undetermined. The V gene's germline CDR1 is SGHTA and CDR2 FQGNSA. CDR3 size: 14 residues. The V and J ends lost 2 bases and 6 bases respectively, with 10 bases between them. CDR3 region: CASSLMTRAGELFF. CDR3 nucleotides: TGTGCCAGCAGCTTAATGACCCGGGCCGGGGAGCTGTTTTTT.

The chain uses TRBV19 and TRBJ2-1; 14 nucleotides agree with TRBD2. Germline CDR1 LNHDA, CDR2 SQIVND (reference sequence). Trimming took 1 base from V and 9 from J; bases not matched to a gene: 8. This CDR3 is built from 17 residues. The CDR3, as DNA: TGTGCCAGTAGTATAGGGGGTGGGACTAGCGGGAGAGTTGAGCAGTTCTTC. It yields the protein CASSIGGGTSGRVEQFF.

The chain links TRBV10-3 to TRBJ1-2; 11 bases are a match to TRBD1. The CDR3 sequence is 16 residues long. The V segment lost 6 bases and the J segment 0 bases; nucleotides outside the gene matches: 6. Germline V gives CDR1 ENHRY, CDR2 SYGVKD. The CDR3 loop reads CAIRGQGVTSNYGYTF. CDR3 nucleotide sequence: TGTGCCATCAGGGGACAGGGGGTGACCTCTAACTATGGCTACACCTTC.

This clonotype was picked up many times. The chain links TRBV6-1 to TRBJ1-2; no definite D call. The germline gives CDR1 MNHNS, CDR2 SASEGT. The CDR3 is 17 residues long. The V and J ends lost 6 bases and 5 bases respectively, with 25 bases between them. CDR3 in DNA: TGTGCCAGCAGATCGCTTGGCGGAGGCCCAATTACTTATGGCTACACCTTC. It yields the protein CASRSLGGGPITYGYTF.

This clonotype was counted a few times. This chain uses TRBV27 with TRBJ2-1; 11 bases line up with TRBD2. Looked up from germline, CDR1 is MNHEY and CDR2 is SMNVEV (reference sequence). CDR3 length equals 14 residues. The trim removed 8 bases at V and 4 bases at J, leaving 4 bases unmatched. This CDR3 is CASGGLAGYNEQFF. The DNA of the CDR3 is TGTGCCAGCGGCGGACTAGCGGGTTACAATGAGCAGTTCTTC.

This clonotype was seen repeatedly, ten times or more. CDR3 residues: CSATPGRVNEQYF. CDR3 bases: TGCAGTGCTACCCCCGGGAGGGTGAACGAGCAGTACTTC. The V call is TRBV20-1, the J call TRBJ2-7, with 8 bases matching TRBD2. CDR1 is DFQATT and CDR2 is SNEGSKA in the germline V gene (reference sequence). Trimming cost V 4 bases and J 5 bases; bases outside gene matches: 7. This CDR3 is 13 amino acids long.

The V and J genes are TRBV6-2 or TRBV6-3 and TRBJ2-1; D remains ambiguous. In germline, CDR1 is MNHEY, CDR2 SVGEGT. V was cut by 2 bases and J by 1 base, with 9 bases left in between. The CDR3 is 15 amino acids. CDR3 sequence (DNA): TGTGCCAGCAGTTACCGTCGGAAGTCCTACAATGAGCAGTTCTTC. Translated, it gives CASSYRRKSYNEQFF.

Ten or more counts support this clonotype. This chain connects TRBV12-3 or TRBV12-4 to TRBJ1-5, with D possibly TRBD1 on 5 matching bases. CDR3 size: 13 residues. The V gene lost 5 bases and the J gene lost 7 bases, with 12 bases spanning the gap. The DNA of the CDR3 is TGTGCCAGCAGTGGGACGCCCCGACAGCCCCAGCATTTT. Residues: CASSGTPRQPQHF.

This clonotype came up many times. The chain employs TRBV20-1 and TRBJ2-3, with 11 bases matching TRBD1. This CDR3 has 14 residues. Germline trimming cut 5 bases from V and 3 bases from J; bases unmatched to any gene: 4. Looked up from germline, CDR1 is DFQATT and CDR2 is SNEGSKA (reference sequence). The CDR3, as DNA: TGCAGTGCTGCGGGACAGGGGGGGACAGATACGCAGTATTTT. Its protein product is CSAAGQGGTDTQYF.

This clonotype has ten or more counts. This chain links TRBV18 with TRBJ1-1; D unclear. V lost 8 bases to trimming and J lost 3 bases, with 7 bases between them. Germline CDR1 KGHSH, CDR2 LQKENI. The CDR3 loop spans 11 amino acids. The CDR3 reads CASSLDTEAFF. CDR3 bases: TGTGCCAGCAGTTTGGACACTGAAGCTTTCTTT.

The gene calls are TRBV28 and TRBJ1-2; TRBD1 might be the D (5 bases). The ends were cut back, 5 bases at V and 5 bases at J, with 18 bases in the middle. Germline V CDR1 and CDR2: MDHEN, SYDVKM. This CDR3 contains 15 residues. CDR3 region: CASSNADGGRYGYTF. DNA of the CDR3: TGTGCCAGCAGTAACGCGGACGGGGGTCGGTATGGCTACACCTTC.

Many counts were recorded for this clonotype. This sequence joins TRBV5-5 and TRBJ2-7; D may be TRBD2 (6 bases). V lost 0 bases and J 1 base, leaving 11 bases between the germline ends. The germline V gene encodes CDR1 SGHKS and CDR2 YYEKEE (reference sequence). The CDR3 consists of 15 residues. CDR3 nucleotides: TGTGCCAGCAGCTTGGCCTCTAGCGCTTCCTACGAGCAGTACTTC. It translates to CASSLASSASYEQYF. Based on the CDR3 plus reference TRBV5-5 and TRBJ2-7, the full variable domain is DAGVTQSPTHLIKTRGQQVTLRCSPISGHKSVSWYQQVLGQGPQFIFQYYEKEERGRGNFPDRFSARQFPNYSSELNVNALLLGDSALYLCASSLASSASYEQYFGPGTRLTVT.

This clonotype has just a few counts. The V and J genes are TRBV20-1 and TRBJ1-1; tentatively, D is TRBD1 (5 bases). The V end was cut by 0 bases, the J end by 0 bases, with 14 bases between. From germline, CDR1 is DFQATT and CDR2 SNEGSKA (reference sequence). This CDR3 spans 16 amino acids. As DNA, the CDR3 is TGCAGTGCTAGAGATGCCCACGGGACGGTGAACACTGAAGCTTTCTTT. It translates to CSARDAHGTVNTEAFF.

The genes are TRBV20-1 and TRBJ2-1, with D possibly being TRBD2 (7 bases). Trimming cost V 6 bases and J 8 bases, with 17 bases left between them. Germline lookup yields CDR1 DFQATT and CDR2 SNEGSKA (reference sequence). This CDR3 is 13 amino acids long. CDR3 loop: CSATLRGGYEQFF. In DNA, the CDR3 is TGCAGTGCAACCCTGCGCGGGGGCTATGAGCAGTTCTTC.

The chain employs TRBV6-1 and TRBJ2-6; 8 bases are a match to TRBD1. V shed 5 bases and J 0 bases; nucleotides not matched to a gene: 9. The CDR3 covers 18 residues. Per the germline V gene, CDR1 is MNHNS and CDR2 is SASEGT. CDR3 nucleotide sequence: TGTGCCAGCAGTAAACAACAGGGGGTAGCCTCTGGGGCCAACGTCCTGACTTTC. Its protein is CASSKQQGVASGANVLTF.

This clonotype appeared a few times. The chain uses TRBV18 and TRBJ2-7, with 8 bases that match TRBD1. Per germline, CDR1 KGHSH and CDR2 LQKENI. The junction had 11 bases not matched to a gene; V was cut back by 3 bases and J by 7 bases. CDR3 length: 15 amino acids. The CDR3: CASSPQGAPLKEQYF. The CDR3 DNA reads TGTGCCAGCTCACCCCAGGGGGCCCCCCTGAAGGAGCAGTACTTC.

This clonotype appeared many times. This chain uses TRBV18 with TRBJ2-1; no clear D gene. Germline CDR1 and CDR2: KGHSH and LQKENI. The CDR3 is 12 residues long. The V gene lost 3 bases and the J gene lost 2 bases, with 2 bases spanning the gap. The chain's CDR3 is CASSPPYNEQFF. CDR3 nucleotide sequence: TGTGCCAGCTCACCGCCCTACAATGAGCAGTTCTTC. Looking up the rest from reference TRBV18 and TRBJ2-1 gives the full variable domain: NAGVMQNPRHLVRRRGQEARLRCSPMKGHSHVYWYRQLPEEGLKFMVYLQKENIIDESGMPKERFSAEFPKEGPSILRIQQVVRGDSAAYFCASSPPYNEQFFGPGTRLTVL.